The TCR beta chain under discussion was sequenced for a study of post-analysis software for immune sequencing data. For the study at large: Patients with relapsing-remitting, secondary progressive and progressive-relapsing multiple sclerosis courses were all represented. Overall study results and limits: The five TRBV segments detected at higher frequency in patients than in controls included TRBV5-6, TRBV5-1 and TRBV20-1. Normalized Chao1 diversity was significantly lower in multiple sclerosis patients than in controls.

Included in the TCR beta cDNA libraries were unique molecular identifiers. T cells, 1 to 10 million of them, yielded 500,000 to 600,000 cDNA molecules. TCRdb ran MiXCR on the PCR reads and lists one entry per CDR3 protein. Among 650,000 to 900,000 distinct CDR3 sequences listed, approximately 44% were seen once. V was clipped by 5 bases and J by 2 bases, with 13 bases between them. The CDR3 extends over 15 amino acids. Per the germline V gene, CDR1 is MNHEY and CDR2 is SVGAGI. This clonotype was picked up a small number of times. What it binds is not known. The chain has TRBV6-5 and TRBJ1-5, with D maybe TRBD1 (6 bases). Sequenced input: blood. The TCR sequence derives from a girl aged 5 to 17 with multiple sclerosis. In DNA form, the CDR3 reads TGTGCCAGCAGTGGCAGGGGACGAGGCAATCAGCCCCAGCATTTT. It codes for CASSGRGRGNQPQHF.